These 32 T cell receptor beta chains originate from one sample sequenced in a study of beta chain features in type 1 diabetes. Study findings and constraints: Moderate yet significant TCRB CDR3 shortening was seen in Type 1 diabetes patients in all four CD4+ subsets.

The whole isolated RNA underwent reverse transcription, so sequencing captured expressed TCRB transcripts. TCRdb's table, derived via immunoSEQ multiplex PCR, lists solely in-frame clones and lacks some. Among about 340,000 clones, about 13% were seen once, and the ten largest hold roughly 0.015%. These TCRs are of unknown antigen specificity. Sample: naive CD4+ T cells from blood. The receptors were gathered from a woman between 18 and 29 years old with type 1 diabetes.

This clone was found a few times. V is TRBV7-9 and J is TRBJ2-3, with unresolved D. The CDR3 is 13 amino acids. The germline gives CDR1 SEHNR, CDR2 FQNEAQ (reference sequence). Trimming took 8 bases from V and 1 from J, leaving 10 bases between them. In DNA form, the CDR3 reads TGTGCCAGCGGTCCAGGTGGCACAGATACGCAGTATTTT. Its translation: CASGPGGTDTQYF.

This clone was detected only a few times. The chain carries TRBV30 and TRBJ2-7; no reliable D call. The germline CDR1 and CDR2 sequences are GTSNPN and SVGIG (reference sequence). V was clipped by 1 base and J by 7 bases, with 11 bases between them. The CDR3 is 12 amino acids. CDR3 in amino acids: CAWSGPGEEQYV. DNA of the CDR3: TGTGCCTGGAGTGGCCCGGGTGAAGAGCAGTACGTC.

There are a few counts of this clone. The chain uses TRBV11-2 and TRBJ2-3; the match to TRBD2 covers 10 bases. This CDR3 spans 17 amino acids. V shed 1 base and J 4 bases; nucleotides not matched to a gene: 8. Germline CDR1 SGHAT, CDR2 FQNNGV. The CDR3 region is CASSLGSLAGVADTQYF. The CDR3 nucleotides read TGTGCCAGCAGCTTAGGCTCGCTAGCGGGAGTTGCAGATACGCAGTATTTT.

This chain links TRBV27 with TRBJ2-7; 11 bases fit TRBD2. Germline V CDR1 and CDR2: MNHEY, SMNVEV (reference sequence). The CDR3 contains 15 residues. V was pared by 4 bases and J by 2 bases, with 4 bases of the junction left unmatched. CDR3 region: CASSSRTSGPYEQYF. CDR3 DNA sequence: TGTGCCAGCAGTTCAAGGACTAGCGGGCCCTACGAGCAGTACTTC.

Note on this clone: Other DNA variants within this sample encode the same CDR3. The chain employs TRBV10-3 and TRBJ1-1; 10 bases agree with TRBD1. Per the germline V gene, CDR1 is ENHRY and CDR2 is SYGVKD. The V segment lost 4 bases and the J segment 5 bases; nucleotides outside the gene matches: 1. CDR3 length equals 13 residues. CDR3 nucleotides: TGTGCCATCAGTGGGACAGGGGGAACTGAAGCTTTCTTT. Protein product: CAISGTGGTEAFF.

In the case of this clone: At one end the junction does not follow the germline gene, possibly because of a read error. J is TRBJ1-1 and V is TRBV18; D perhaps matches TRBD1 (5 bases). This CDR3 has 15 residues. Germline CDR1 KGHSH, CDR2 LQKENI. CDR3: CASSAQEGMKTEAFF. DNA for the CDR3: TGTGCCAGCTCAGCACAGGAGGGGATGAAGACTGAAGCTTTCTTT.

Only one count was recorded for this clone. V and J are TRBV7-9 and TRBJ2-1, with 7 bases matching TRBD1. J was trimmed by 10 bases and V by 3 bases; bases with no gene match: 9. The length of the CDR3 is 14 residues. Germline V gene lookup returns CDR1 SEHNR and CDR2 FQNEAQ (reference sequence). The CDR3 DNA is TGTGCCAGCAGCTTTCCGGACAGGACAAGGGAGCAGTTCTTC. This gives the protein CASSFPDRTREQFF.

This clone was counted a few times. The chain joins TRBV7-9 to TRBJ2-1; the match to TRBD2 covers 7 bases. Per the germline V gene, CDR1 is SEHNR and CDR2 is FQNEAQ (reference sequence). The CDR3 spans 16 residues. The ends lost 6 bases at V and 8 bases at J; junction bases unmatched: 16. CDR3 sequence (DNA): TGTGCCAGCAGGGGGGAGGGTAGCCAGGAGTCGGATGAGCAGTTCTTC. Translation: CASRGEGSQESDEQFF.

This clone appeared a few times. The chain uses TRBV18 and TRBJ2-3, with 10 bases lining up with TRBD1. V lost 6 bases and J lost 2; bases outside the gene matches: 5. The CDR3 is made up of 15 amino acids. Looked up from germline, CDR1 is KGHSH and CDR2 is LQKENI. The CDR3 here is CASSRQGAPTDTQYF. The CDR3 nucleotides are TGTGCCAGCTCCCGACAGGGGGCTCCCACAGATACGCAGTATTTT.

This clone showed up just a few times. The gene calls are TRBV7-8 and TRBJ2-7; 8 bases are a match to TRBD1. The trim removed 5 bases at V and 1 base at J, leaving 7 bases unmatched. CDR1 and CDR2 from the germline V gene are SGHVS and FQNEAQ. CDR3 size: 15 residues. For the CDR3, the DNA is TGTGCCAGCAGCGTTCACAGGGGGTTTTCCTACGAGCAGTACGTC. Encoded protein: CASSVHRGFSYEQYV.

The chain links TRBV5-1 to TRBJ2-1; 8 positions match TRBD2. The V gene's germline CDR1 is SGHRS and CDR2 YFSETQ. The CDR3 totals 16 residues. The V and J ends lost 1 base and 0 bases, in that order; junction bases with no gene match: 3. The CDR3 DNA reads TGCGCCAGCAGCTTGAACGCGGGAGGCTCCTACAATGAGCAGTTCTTC. This encodes CASSLNAGGSYNEQFF.

This clone was counted a few times. The chain recombines TRBV7-2 with TRBJ2-2, with 9 bases fitting TRBD1. CDR3 length equals 15 residues. Germline V gene data show CDR1 as SGHTA and CDR2 as FQGNSA. V shed 4 bases and J 6 bases; nucleotides not matched to a gene: 6. CDR3 amino acids: CASSSGTGFSGELFF. CDR3 sequence (DNA): TGTGCCAGCAGCTCCGGGACAGGGTTTTCCGGGGAGCTGTTTTTT.

The gene calls are TRBV4-1 and TRBJ2-7; D unclear. V gave up 6 bases and J gave up 0 bases, with 9 bases separating them. CDR1 and CDR2 from the germline V gene are MGHRA and YSYEKL. This CDR3 contains 13 residues. The CDR3 nucleotides are TGCGCCAGCAGGAGTGATCTCTCCTACGAGCAGTACTTC. It encodes CASRSDLSYEQYF.

V is TRBV14 and J is TRBJ1-1; D may be TRBD1 (5 bases). V lost 1 base and J 11 bases, leaving 11 bases between the germline ends. The CDR3 length is 12 residues. CDR1 is SGHDN, CDR2 FVKESK, per germline. The CDR3 DNA follows: TGTGCCAGCAGCCAAGGGGCAGGGTACGCTTTCTTT. Encoded protein: CASSQGAGYAFF.

V is TRBV9 and J is TRBJ2-5; the D gene is possibly TRBD2 (5 bases). This CDR3 contains 16 residues. Trimming removed 4 bases at V and 1 base at J, with 17 bases between. Germline V gene sequence: CDR1 SGDLS, CDR2 YYNGEE. In DNA form, the CDR3 reads TGTGCCAGCAGCCCCCCCGGAGGTGGGCTCCAAGAGACCCAGTACTTC. Translation: CASSPPGGGLQETQYF.

This chain's CDR3 is CAWSAHISNQPQHF. The DNA of the CDR3 is TGTGCCTGGAGTGCCCACATTAGCAATCAGCCCCAGCATTTT. The chain links TRBV30 to TRBJ1-5; D is unclear. The CDR3 sequence is 14 residues long. The germline gives CDR1 GTSNPN, CDR2 SVGIG (reference sequence). V shed 1 base and J shed 0 bases, with 7 bases lying between them.

The chain combines TRBV30 with TRBJ1-5; 7 positions agree with TRBD1. This CDR3 has 14 amino acids. V shed 3 bases, J shed 7 bases, and the junction held 9 bases outside the gene matches. Per the germline V gene, CDR1 is GTSNPN and CDR2 is SVGIG (reference sequence). The CDR3 spells CAWRNTGDFQPQHF. The CDR3 nucleotides are TGTGCCTGGAGGAATACAGGGGATTTCCAGCCCCAGCATTTT.

This clone showed up just a few times. J is TRBJ2-7 and V is TRBV28, with D possibly being TRBD2 (5 bases). The CDR3 is 16 residues long. The V and J ends lost 5 bases and 0 bases respectively, with 17 bases between them. Germline CDR1 and CDR2: MDHEN and SYDVKM. The CDR3: CASSPPGLLSSYEQYF. The CDR3 coding sequence is TGTGCCAGCAGTCCTCCAGGACTCCTGAGCTCCTACGAGCAGTACTTC.

This clone was detected a few times. CDR3 residues: CASSVGTGLYNEQFF. CDR3 sequence (DNA): TGCGCCAGCAGCGTAGGGACAGGACTATACAATGAGCAGTTCTTC. This rearrangement joins TRBV5-1 to TRBJ2-1, with 8 bases that match TRBD1. In germline, CDR1 is SGHRS, CDR2 YFSETQ. Trimming cost V 4 bases and J 4 bases; bases outside gene matches: 7. The CDR3 contains 15 residues.

The genes are TRBV19 and TRBJ2-7; 8 bases are shared with TRBD2. Germline V lookup: CDR1 LNHDA, CDR2 SQIVND (reference sequence). The CDR3 has 15 residues. With V trimmed by 6 bases and J by 3 bases, 10 bases remained unmatched. CDR3 nucleotides: TGTGCCAGTAGCGTGAGCGGGAGATTTAACTACGAGCAGTACTTC. Translating gives CASSVSGRFNYEQYF.

The V gene is TRBV5-1, the J gene TRBJ2-1, with D possibly TRBD2 on 6 matching bases. Germline values: CDR1 SGHRS, CDR2 YFSETQ. This CDR3 is built from 17 residues. Deletions cut 6 bases from V and 1 base from J, with 20 bases between. For the CDR3, the DNA is TGCGCCAGCAAATCTAGCCCCACAGGAGGGTCCTACAATGAGCAGTTCTTC. Translation gives CASKSSPTGGSYNEQFF.

V gene TRBV4-1 combines with J gene TRBJ2-1, with 9 nucleotides matching TRBD1. CDR3 length: 18 amino acids. Trimming removed 1 base from V and 6 bases from J; junction bases left unmatched: 13. Germline CDR1 and CDR2: MGHRA and YSYEKL. The CDR3 sequence is CASSQAPLSRDRANEQFF. The CDR3 bases are TGCGCCAGCAGCCAAGCGCCCCTTTCACGGGACAGGGCCAATGAGCAGTTCTTC.

J is TRBJ1-1 and V is TRBV28; D is unresolved. V lost 8 bases, J lost 9 bases, and 19 bases lay in between. There are 13 residues in the CDR3. In germline, CDR1 is MDHEN, CDR2 SYDVKM. The CDR3 region has the DNA TGTGCCAGCCTCCGTGAAGTCCAGGCAAAAGCTTTCTTT. As protein: CASLREVQAKAFF.

This clone was seen a handful of times. J is TRBJ1-2 and V is TRBV25-1; D might be TRBD1 (6 bases). This CDR3 spans 15 amino acids. With 4 bases removed from V and 6 bases from J, the gap between germline ends came to 18 bases. Germline V CDR1 and CDR2: MGHDK, SYGVNS. The DNA for the CDR3 is TGTGCCAGCAGTGGAAATACAGGGTCAGCGGATGGCTACACCTTC. It is translated as CASSGNTGSADGYTF.

The rearrangement links TRBV4-1 to TRBJ2-1; 14 nucleotides agree with TRBD2. This CDR3 comprises 20 residues. J lost 15 bases, V lost 5 bases, and 27 bases had no gene match. Germline V gene data show CDR1 as MGHRA and CDR2 as YSYEKL. The CDR3 DNA sequence: TGCGCCAGCAGCAAAGGGCGTCAGACCGAGACTAGCGGGAGGGCCCGTGAGATGTTCTTC. This codes for CASSKGRQTETSGRAREMFF.

This clone was counted only a few times. The chain recombines TRBV5-1 with TRBJ2-1, with 10 bases matching TRBD2. The CDR3 extends over 15 amino acids. The trim removed 6 bases at V and 9 bases at J, leaving 12 bases unmatched. The germline gives CDR1 SGHRS, CDR2 YFSETQ. Here the CDR3 DNA reads TGCGCCAGCAACCAGTGGAGCGGGAGGGCCGGTGAGCAGTTCTTC. This encodes CASNQWSGRAGEQFF.

The table lists this clone with a few counts. The chain has TRBV18 and TRBJ2-5; 12 bases match TRBD1. The CDR3 is made up of 15 amino acids. From germline, CDR1 is KGHSH and CDR2 LQKENI. V dropped 0 bases and J dropped 7; count of bases not matched to a gene: 3. CDR3 nucleotides: TGTGCCAGCTCACCACCGGGACAGGGGGCTGGGACCCAGTACTTC. Translating it yields CASSPPGQGAGTQYF.

The rearrangement uses TRBV30 and TRBJ2-4, with a weak D call TRBD2 (5 bases). Germline V gene lookup returns CDR1 GTSNPN and CDR2 SVGIG (reference sequence). CDR3 length equals 14 residues. V was clipped by 4 bases and J by 0 bases, with 10 bases between them. CDR3 protein: CAWNYGLAKNIQYF. The CDR3 coding sequence is TGTGCCTGGAACTACGGACTAGCCAAAAACATTCAGTACTTC.

This clone was found a few times. The chain joins TRBV15 to TRBJ2-5, with TRBD2 as a possible D gene (6 bases). CDR1 LNHNV and CDR2 YYDKDF come from the germline V gene (reference sequence). This CDR3 contains 17 residues. Trimming shortened V by 0 bases and J by 0 bases, and 14 bases separated the two germline ends. CDR3 in amino acids: CATSRDMGGRYQETQYF. CDR3 coding DNA: TGTGCCACCAGCAGAGATATGGGGGGACGGTACCAAGAGACCCAGTACTTC. The variable domain in full, with the rest retrieved from reference TRBV15 and TRBJ2-5, is DAMVIQNPRYQVTQFGKPVTLSCSQTLNHNVMYWYQQKSSQAPKLLFHYYDKDFNNEADTPDNFQSRRPNTSFCFLDIRSPGLGDTAMYLCATSRDMGGRYQETQYFGPGTRLLVL.

CDR3 sequence reads: CASSPSGGSGRYYEQYV. As DNA, the CDR3 is TGTGCCAGCAGCCCCTCCGGTGGTAGCGGGAGGTACTACGAGCAGTACGTC. This chain joins TRBV7-2 and TRBJ2-7; 10 bases are shared with TRBD2. Germline trimming cut 5 bases from V and 3 bases from J; bases unmatched to any gene: 13. Germline loops: CDR1 SGHTA, CDR2 FQGNSA. The CDR3 contains 17 residues.

This clone has a handful of counts. The chain has TRBV10-3 and TRBJ2-3, with 7 bases identical to TRBD2. CDR1 is ENHRY and CDR2 is SYGVKD in the germline V gene. CDR3 length: 16 amino acids. The J segment lost 2 bases and the V segment lost 4 bases, leaving 9 bases of the junction unmatched. The CDR3 spells CAISAPTSEVTDTQYF. The CDR3 DNA follows: TGTGCCATCAGTGCCCCTACTAGCGAGGTCACAGATACGCAGTATTTT.

V is TRBV27 and J is TRBJ1-1; tentative D call: TRBD1 (6 bases). Germline values: CDR1 MNHEY, CDR2 SMNVEV (reference sequence). CDR3 length equals 14 residues. Trimming took 8 bases from V and 0 from J, leaving 13 bases between them. The CDR3 sequence is CASGSTGMNTEAFF. Here the CDR3 DNA reads TGTGCCAGCGGTAGTACAGGGATGAACACTGAAGCTTTCTTT.